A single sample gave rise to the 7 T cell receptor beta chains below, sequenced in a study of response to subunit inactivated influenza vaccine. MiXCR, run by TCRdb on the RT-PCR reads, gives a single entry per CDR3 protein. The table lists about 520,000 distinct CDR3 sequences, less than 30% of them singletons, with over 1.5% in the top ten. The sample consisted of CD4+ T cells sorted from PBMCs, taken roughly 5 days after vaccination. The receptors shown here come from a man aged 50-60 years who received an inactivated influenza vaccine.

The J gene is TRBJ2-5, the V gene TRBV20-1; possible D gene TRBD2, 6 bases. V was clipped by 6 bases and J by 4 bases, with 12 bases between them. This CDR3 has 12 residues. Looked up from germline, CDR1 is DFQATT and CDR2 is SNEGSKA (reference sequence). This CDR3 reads CSAQRGTETQYF. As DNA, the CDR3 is TGCAGTGCCCAACGGGGGACAGAGACCCAGTACTTC.

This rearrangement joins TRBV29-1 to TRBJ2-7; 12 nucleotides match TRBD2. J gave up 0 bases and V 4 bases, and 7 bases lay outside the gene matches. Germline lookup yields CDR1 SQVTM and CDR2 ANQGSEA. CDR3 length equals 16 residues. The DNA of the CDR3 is TGCAGCGTTGCTAGGCTAGCGGGGGGGAGCTCCTACGAGCAGTACTTC. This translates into CSVARLAGGSSYEQYF.

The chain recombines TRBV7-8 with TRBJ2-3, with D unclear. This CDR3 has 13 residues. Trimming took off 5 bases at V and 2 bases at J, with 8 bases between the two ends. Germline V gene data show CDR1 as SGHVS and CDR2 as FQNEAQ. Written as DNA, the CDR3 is TGTGCCAGCAGCAGAGATCCCACAGATACGCAGTATTTT. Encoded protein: CASSRDPTDTQYF.

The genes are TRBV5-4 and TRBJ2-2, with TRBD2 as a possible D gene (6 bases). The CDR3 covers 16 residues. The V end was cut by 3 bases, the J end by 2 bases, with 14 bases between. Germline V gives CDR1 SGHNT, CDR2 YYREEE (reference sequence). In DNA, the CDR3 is TGTGCCAGCAGCTGGGGACTCCGGACCAACACCGGGGAGCTGTTTTTT. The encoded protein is CASSWGLRTNTGELFF.

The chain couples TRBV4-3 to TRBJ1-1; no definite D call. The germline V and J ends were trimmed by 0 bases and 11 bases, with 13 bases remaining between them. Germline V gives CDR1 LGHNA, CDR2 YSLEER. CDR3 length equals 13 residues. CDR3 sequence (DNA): TGCGCCAGCAGCCAAGAATTTTCCCGATCGGCTTTCTTT. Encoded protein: CASSQEFSRSAFF.

CDR3 amino acids: CASSGLTVDGYTF. The CDR3 DNA follows: TGTGCCAGCAGTGGATTGACTGTCGATGGCTACACCTTC. V usage is TRBV28 and J usage is TRBJ1-2; no clear D. Germline loops: CDR1 MDHEN, CDR2 SYDVKM. The V end was cut by 5 bases, the J end by 6 bases, with 13 bases between. The CDR3 runs 13 residues.

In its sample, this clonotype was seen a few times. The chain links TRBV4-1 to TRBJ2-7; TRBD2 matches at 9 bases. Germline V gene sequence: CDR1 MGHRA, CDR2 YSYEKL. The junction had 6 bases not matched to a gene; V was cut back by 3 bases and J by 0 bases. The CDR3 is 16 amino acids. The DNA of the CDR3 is TGCGCCAGCAGCCACCGAGCGGGGGGAAACTCCTACGAGCAGTACTTC. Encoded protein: CASSHRAGGNSYEQYF.